This TCR beta chain was observed in a study of cytomegalovirus exposure and HLA in healthy donors. Study-level findings and limits: Some TCR beta chains (approximately 180 of them) were listed as cytomegalovirus-associated.

For this clone: Its antigen is as yet unknown.

The data were produced by immunoSEQ multiplex PCR, yet TCRdb's version contains in-frame clones alone and is incomplete. The sample has some 56,000 clones; around 93% are singletons. With 4 bases removed from V and 5 bases from J, the gap between germline ends came to 17 bases. Germline CDR1 reads SGHVS; CDR2 reads FNYEAQ. The CDR3 has 15 residues. The sequencing sample was made of PBMCs. The TCR was taken from a woman under 30 in good health and CMV-seropositive. The J gene is TRBJ2-5, the V gene TRBV7-6, with D possibly being TRBD2 (5 bases). The CDR3 here is CASSSGLLVGETQYF. CDR3 in DNA: TGTGCCAGCAGCTCAGGCTTACTAGTTGGGGAGACCCAGTACTTC.